A single sample is the source of the 5 T cell receptor beta chains below, sequenced in a study of blood T cell repertoires in COVID-19. Generated by immunoSEQ multiplex PCR, the TCRdb table keeps only in-frame clones and is missing some. The repertoire holds about 220,000 clones, with approximately 90% as singletons. The sample consisted of PBMCs or T cells enriched from blood (not recorded which). These receptors were taken from a middle-aged woman with acute COVID-19.

This chain links TRBV5-4 with TRBJ2-2, with D possibly being TRBD2 (5 bases). Germline V gives CDR1 SGHNT, CDR2 YYREEE (reference sequence). This CDR3 spans 15 amino acids. Deletions cut 4 bases from V and 4 bases from J, with 14 bases between. CDR3 protein: CASSQATGTTGELFF. In DNA form, the CDR3 reads TGTGCCAGCAGCCAAGCGACGGGAACCACCGGGGAGCTGTTTTTT.

The gene calls are TRBV6-5 and TRBJ1-1, with D maybe TRBD1 (5 bases). CDR3 length: 15 amino acids. Germline CDR1 reads MNHEY; CDR2 reads SVGAGI. The V end was cut by 1 base, the J end by 1 base, with 10 bases between. The CDR3 protein is CASSYFFGGNTEAFF. The CDR3, as DNA: TGTGCCAGCAGTTACTTCTTCGGGGGGAACACTGAAGCTTTCTTT.

This clone has just one count. This chain joins TRBV6-1 and TRBJ2-5; maybe TRBD1 (5 bases). Trimming stripped 0 bases from V and 5 bases from J, with 7 bases between. The CDR3 sequence is 13 residues long. CDR1 MNHNS and CDR2 SASEGT come from the germline V gene. This chain's CDR3 is CASSEAGAETQYF. The CDR3 DNA sequence: TGTGCCAGCAGTGAAGCAGGGGCTGAGACCCAGTACTTC.

This clone was detected once. The chain is built from TRBV5-4 and TRBJ1-2; maybe TRBD1 (5 bases). This CDR3 has 15 amino acids. Trimming removed 0 bases at V and 8 bases at J, with 17 bases between. The V gene's germline CDR1 is SGHNT and CDR2 YYREEE (reference sequence). CDR3 DNA: TGTGCCAGCAGCTTGGTGGGGGGGACGGTTAGCGGCTACACCTTC. Protein sequence: CASSLVGGTVSGYTF.

The V and J genes are TRBV27 and TRBJ2-7; TRBD1 matches 7 bases. Trimming took 2 bases from V and 7 from J; bases not matched to a gene: 5. CDR1 is MNHEY and CDR2 is SMNVEV in the germline V gene (reference sequence). The CDR3 covers 13 residues. The CDR3 reads CASSLGRGNEQYF. The CDR3 DNA reads as TGTGCCAGCAGTTTAGGCAGGGGGAATGAGCAGTACTTC.